The T cell receptor beta chain described here comes from a study of blood T cell repertoires in COVID-19. Study-level information: The cDNA or gDNA used as material had been derived from T cells, B-cell-depleted T cells, or PBMCs.

In this sample, this clone turned up many times. How the authors handled the data: Estimates of nucleated cell counts were drawn from the amplification of reference gene primers. Clones were sequenced by immunoSEQ multiplex PCR, and TCRdb holds only the in-frame ones, with some missing. That table supplies the V and J calls and clone size; D and trimming were determined from the DNA. This sample has over 120,000 clones, with 75% to 80% found just once. Germline loops: CDR1 SGHRS, CDR2 YFSETQ. The junction had 2 bases not matched to a gene; V was cut back by 5 bases and J by 1 base. CDR3 length: 14 amino acids.

Sequencing input: PBMCs or T cells enriched from blood (not recorded which). The chain combines TRBV5-1 with TRBJ2-7; TRBD2 matches 11 bases. This clonotype was obtained from a woman between 45 and 65 years old who had recovered from COVID-19. The CDR3 spells CASRLAGGSYEQYF. The CDR3 DNA follows: TGCGCCAGCAGATTAGCGGGGGGGTCCTACGAGCAGTACTTC. Looking up the rest from reference TRBV5-1 and TRBJ2-7 gives the full variable domain: KAGVTQTPRYLIKTRGQQVTLSCSPISGHRSVSWYQQTPGQGLQFLFEYFSETQRNKGNFPGRFSGRQFSNSRSEMNVSTLELGDSALYLCASRLAGGSYEQYFGPGTRLTVT.